This is a list of T cell receptor beta chains from one sample in a study of cytomegalovirus exposure and HLA in healthy donors. Produced via immunoSEQ multiplex PCR; TCRdb's table is partial and in-frame only. The sample includes 310,000 or so clones, roughly 90% of them seen just once. The specimen sequenced was PBMCs. These receptors all stem from a woman between 18 and 29 years old in good health and CMV-seronegative. CDR3s include the opening cysteine and the closing phenylalanine or tryptophan. The D gene is left open where the match is weak. Where a row states a size, it is once, few, many or the class of an expanded clone; other rows omit it.

TGTGCCAGTAGTATACTCTCGGTGAATGAAAAACTGTTTTTT	CASSILSVNEKLFF	.	.	TRBV19	TRBJ1-4
TGTGCCAGCAGCGTAGGGGAGGGGTACGAGCAGTACTTC	CASSVGEGYEQYF	TRBD2	.	TRBV9	TRBJ2-7
TGCGCCAGCAGCTTGGAGACAGATTACAATGAGCAGTTCTTC	CASSLETDYNEQFF	.	.	TRBV5-1	TRBJ2-1
TGTGCCAGCAGCGGGGGACAGGGGGGCGAGCAGTACTTC	CASSGGQGGEQYF	TRBD1	.	TRBV11-3	TRBJ2-7
TGTGCCAGCAGCTTAGGGGGGACTCGGGGGGATACGCAGTATTTT	CASSLGGTRGDTQYF	.	once	TRBV13	TRBJ2-3
TGTGCCAGCAGCTCAACAGGGTCGCCCACTGAAGCTTTCTTT	CASSSTGSPTEAFF	.	.	TRBV13	TRBJ1-1
TGTGCCAGCAGACCCGGACTAGTCCGCTACAATGAGCAGTTCTTC	CASRPGLVRYNEQFF	TRBD2	.	TRBV7-2	TRBJ2-1
TGTGCCAGCAGCGTAGCCGGGGCAGGGGGAGGAACTGAAGCTTTCTTT	CASSVAGAGGGTEAFF	TRBD1	.	TRBV9	TRBJ1-1
TGTGCCAGCCCCTCCCACAGAGCAGATACGCAGTATTTT	CASPSHRADTQYF	.	.	TRBV27	TRBJ2-3
TGCGCCAGCCGCATAGGGACAGGGATGGTCGAAGAGACCCAGTACTTC	CASRIGTGMVEETQYF	TRBD1	.	TRBV10-2	TRBJ2-5
TGTGCCAGCAGCGGACAGGGAACAAACACCATATATTTT	CASSGQGTNTIYF	TRBD1	.	TRBV2	TRBJ1-3
TGCGCCAGCAGCCAGCCGCTCAGGGGACAGTCGAACACTGAAGCTTTCTTT	CASSQPLRGQSNTEAFF	TRBD1	.	TRBV4-1	TRBJ1-1
TGTGCCAGCAGTTTGGGGTCCCGGGGACTATTCTCCACCCACACAGATACGCAGTATTTT	CASSLGSRGLFSTHTDTQYF	TRBD2	.	TRBV27	TRBJ2-3
TGCAGCGTCCAAGGGGGTGAGGATGGCTACACCTTC	CSVQGGEDGYTF	.	.	TRBV29-1	TRBJ1-2
TGTGCCAGCAGCTTTCCAGGGGCTTCCACTGAAGCTTTCTTT	CASSFPGASTEAFF	.	.	TRBV5-4	TRBJ1-1
TGTGCTAGCAGTCTAGCGGGGGCCCCCCCCTACAATGAGCAGTTCTTC	CASSLAGAPPYNEQFF	TRBD2	.	TRBV7-7	TRBJ2-1
TGTGCCAGCAGTTCTCCCGAAATTAGCGGGGCGGAGCAGTACTTC	CASSSPEISGAEQYF	TRBD2	once	TRBV27	TRBJ2-5
TGTGCCAGCAGCTTAGCTCCAGACTACGAGCAGTACTTC	CASSLAPDYEQYF	.	.	TRBV7-8	TRBJ2-7
TGTGCCAGCAGCGGGGGACTGCGCACAGATACGCAGTATTTT	CASSGGLRTDTQYF	.	.	TRBV5-4	TRBJ2-3
TGTGCCAGCAGCTTGGAACAGGGGGGCTATGGCTACACCTTC	CASSLEQGGYGYTF	TRBD1	.	TRBV5-5	TRBJ1-2
TGTGCCAGCAGCCGGGACAGGGTAACTAATGAAAAACTGTTTTTT	CASSRDRVTNEKLFF	TRBD1	.	TRBV5-4	TRBJ1-4
TGTGCCACCAGCCGGGGGGGACAGAACTATGGCTACACCTTC	CATSRGGQNYGYTF	TRBD1	.	TRBV15	TRBJ1-2
TGTGCCATCAGTAATCAGAACACTGAAGCTTTCTTT	CAISNQNTEAFF	.	once	TRBV10-3	TRBJ1-1
TGTGCCAGCAGCTTAGTGACCGCGGGGGGGCGCGAGCAGTACTTC	CASSLVTAGGREQYF	TRBD2	once	TRBV11-2	TRBJ2-7
TGTGCCAGCAGCTTAGGTTCTAGCGCCTATAGCACAGATACGCAGTATTTT	CASSLGSSAYSTDTQYF	.	.	TRBV13	TRBJ2-3
TGTGCCAGCAGCGCATCCGGGACTAAGCAAGAGACCCAGTACTTC	CASSASGTKQETQYF	TRBD2	.	TRBV5-4	TRBJ2-5
TGTGCCAGCAGTTCGACAGGGCAAGAGACCCAGTACTTC	CASSSTGQETQYF	TRBD1	once	TRBV6-5	TRBJ2-5
TGTGCCTGGACTGGATCGGGAACCTACAATGAGCAGTTCTTC	CAWTGSGTYNEQFF	.	.	TRBV30	TRBJ2-1
TGTGCCAGCAGTTGGGCCGATGAAGCTTTCTTT	CASSWADEAFF	.	.	TRBV6-5	TRBJ1-1
TGTGCCAGCAGTTTATCAGGGGAGGGAGTGGTCTATAATTCACCCCTCCACTTT	CASSLSGEGVVYNSPLHF	.	.	TRBV27	TRBJ1-6
TGTGCCAGCAGCGTAGCAGGGGCGCGGGATGGCTACACCTTC	CASSVAGARDGYTF	.	.	TRBV9	TRBJ1-2
TGTGCCAGCAGCTTTGGGGCGCAGCCCCAGCATTTT	CASSFGAQPQHF	.	.	TRBV7-9	TRBJ1-5
TGTGCCAGTGGACTGGCAGTTGAGGGTGAGCAGTACTTC	CASGLAVEGEQYF	.	.	TRBV19	TRBJ2-7
TGTGCCATCAGACGGATTACAGGGACACCTGGAAACACCATATATTTT	CAIRRITGTPGNTIYF	.	.	TRBV10-3	TRBJ1-3
TGTGCCAGCAGTGAATGGGTGGGACAGGAGATTGGTCAGCCCCAGCATTTT	CASSEWVGQEIGQPQHF	TRBD1	.	TRBV2	TRBJ1-5
TGTGCCAGCAGCGTAGGGAGCTTCCAAGAGACCCAGTACTTC	CASSVGSFQETQYF	.	.	TRBV9	TRBJ2-5
TGTTCCAGCAGCTCCCGAGCGGGAGCCTACGAGCAGTACTTC	CSSSSRAGAYEQYF	TRBD2	.	TRBV7-9	TRBJ2-7
TGTGCCAGCAGTGGAGGGAGTACTGAAGCTTTCTTT	CASSGGSTEAFF	.	.	TRBV6-1	TRBJ1-1
TGTGCCAGCAGTCTCCGACAGGACAGGGGGGGGAATCAGCCCCAGCATTTT	CASSLRQDRGGNQPQHF	TRBD1	.	TRBV28	TRBJ1-5
TGTGCCAGCAGCTTGACGGGCAGGGTCGCCGGGGAGCTGTTTTTT	CASSLTGRVAGELFF	.	.	TRBV13	TRBJ2-2
TGTGCCAGCAGTGAATCAATGAAACAGGATAAGCCCCAGCATTTT	CASSESMKQDKPQHF	.	.	TRBV25-1	TRBJ1-5
TGCGCCAGCAGCTTGGCCGGTTCAAACACCGGGGAGCTGTTTTTT	CASSLAGSNTGELFF	.	.	TRBV5-1	TRBJ2-2
TGTGCCAGCAGCTTGAACAGGGGGCCAAACTATGGCTACACCTTC	CASSLNRGPNYGYTF	TRBD1	.	TRBV5-5	TRBJ1-2
TGTGCCAGCAGACTCGATATGGGACTAGCGTCCGGGGAGCTGTTTTTT	CASRLDMGLASGELFF	TRBD2	few	TRBV25-1	TRBJ2-2
TGCGCCAGCAGCCAAGATGGTGGGGGGGGCGGCTACACCTTC	CASSQDGGGGGYTF	.	few	TRBV4-1	TRBJ1-2
TGTGCCTGGTACGGGGGGTCGGTCTATGGCTACACCTTC	CAWYGGSVYGYTF	.	.	TRBV30	TRBJ1-2
TGTGCCAGCAGTGAAGGGACAGGGACTGGAAACACCATATATTTT	CASSEGTGTGNTIYF	TRBD1	.	TRBV6-1	TRBJ1-3
TGTGCCAGCAGTTTCACTCAGGGCAGGAGTGGCTACACCTTC	CASSFTQGRSGYTF	.	once	TRBV27	TRBJ1-2
TGTGCCAGCGGATCATCGGGTATGAACACTGAAGCTTTCTTT	CASGSSGMNTEAFF	.	.	TRBV28	TRBJ1-1
TGTGCCAGCAGTTCGCGAGGGGAGACCCAGTACTTC	CASSSRGETQYF	.	.	TRBV6-5	TRBJ2-5
TGTGCCAGTAGTCTGACGGGGGGCAGGAATAGCAATCAGCCCCAGCATTTT	CASSLTGGRNSNQPQHF	.	.	TRBV19	TRBJ1-5
TGTGCCAGCAGCCAAGGGCGGGGGGCGGTGACCTTC	CASSQGRGAVTF	.	.	TRBV6-6	TRBJ1-2
TGTGCCAGTAGTATACTGGGAGAGGGCAATCAGCCCCAGCATTTT	CASSILGEGNQPQHF	.	.	TRBV19	TRBJ1-5
TGTGCCTGGAGTCCCAGGTTAATCACTAACTATGGCTACACCTTC	CAWSPRLITNYGYTF	.	once	TRBV30	TRBJ1-2
TGTGCCAGCAGTTCCAGGGATGGGGGACAGGAGGCCTACGAGCAGTACTTC	CASSSRDGGQEAYEQYF	TRBD1	.	TRBV27	TRBJ2-7